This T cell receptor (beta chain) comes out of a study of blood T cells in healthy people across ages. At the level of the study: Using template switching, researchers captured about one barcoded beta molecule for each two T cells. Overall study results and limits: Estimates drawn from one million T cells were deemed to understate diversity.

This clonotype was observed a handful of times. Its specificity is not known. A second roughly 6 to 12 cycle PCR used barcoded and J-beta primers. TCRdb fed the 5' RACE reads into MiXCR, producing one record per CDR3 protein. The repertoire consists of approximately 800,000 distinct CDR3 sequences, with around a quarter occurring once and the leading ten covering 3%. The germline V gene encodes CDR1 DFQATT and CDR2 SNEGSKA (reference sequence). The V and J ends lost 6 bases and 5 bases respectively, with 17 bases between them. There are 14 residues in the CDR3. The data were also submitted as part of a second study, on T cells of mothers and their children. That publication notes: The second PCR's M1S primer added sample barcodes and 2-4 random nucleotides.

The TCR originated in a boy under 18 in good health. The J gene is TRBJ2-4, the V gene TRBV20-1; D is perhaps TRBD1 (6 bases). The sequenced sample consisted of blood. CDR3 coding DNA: TGCAGTGCCACCCTGGCAGGGGTGGAAAACATTCAGTACTTC. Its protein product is CSATLAGVENIQYF.